The clone carrying this T cell receptor beta chain has just a few counts. This entry is derived from a study of tumor-infiltrating lymphocytes in oesophageal squamous cell carcinoma. TCRdb recomputed calls from the PCR reads with MiXCR, one row per CDR3 protein. The table lists fewer than 20,000 distinct CDR3 sequences, roughly 50% of them singletons, with around two fifths in the top ten. Unmatched junction bases numbered 5, after V lost 8 bases and J lost 6 bases. This CDR3 region has 13 residues. Per the germline V gene, CDR1 is SGHTA and CDR2 is FQGTGA. The sample consisted of esophageal tumor tissue. This TCR was sampled from a female donor with esophageal squamous cell carcinoma. This chain links TRBV7-3 with TRBJ2-2; 8 bases map to TRBD1. The CDR3 coding sequence is TGTGCCAGCGGGACAGGCGGCCCCGGGGAGCTGTTTTTT. This codes for CASGTGGPGELFF. The full variable domain, with the rest looked up from reference TRBV7-3 and TRBJ2-2, is GAGVSQTPSNKVTEKGKYVELRCDPISGHTALYWYRQSLGQGPEFLIYFQGTGAADDSGLPNDRFFAVRPEGSVSTLKIQRTERGDSAVYLCASGTGGPGELFFGEGSRLTVL.